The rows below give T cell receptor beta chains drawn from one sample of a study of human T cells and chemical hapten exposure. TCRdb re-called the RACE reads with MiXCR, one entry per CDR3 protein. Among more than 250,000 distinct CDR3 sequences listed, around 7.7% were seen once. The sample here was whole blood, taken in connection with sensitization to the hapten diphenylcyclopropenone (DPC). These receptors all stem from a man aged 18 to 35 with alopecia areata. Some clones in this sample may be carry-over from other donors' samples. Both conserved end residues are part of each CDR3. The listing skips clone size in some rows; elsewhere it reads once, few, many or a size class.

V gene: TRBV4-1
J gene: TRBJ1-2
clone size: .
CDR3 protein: CASSQPGQGVYGYTF

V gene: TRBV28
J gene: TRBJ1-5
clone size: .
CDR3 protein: CASFEESNQPQHF

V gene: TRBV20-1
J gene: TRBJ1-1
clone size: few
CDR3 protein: CSATSGGAFTEAFF

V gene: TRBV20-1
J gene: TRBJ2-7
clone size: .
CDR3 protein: CSAYRPGTAFMEQYF

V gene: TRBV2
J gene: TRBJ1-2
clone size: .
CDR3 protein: CASSEADRVVYGYTF

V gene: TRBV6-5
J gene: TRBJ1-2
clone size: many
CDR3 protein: CASSYAPYQNQDAYGYTF

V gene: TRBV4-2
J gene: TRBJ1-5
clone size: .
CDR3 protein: CASSQVGGFDRINQPQHF

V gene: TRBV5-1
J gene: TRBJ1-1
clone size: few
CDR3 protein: CASSSGARTEAFF

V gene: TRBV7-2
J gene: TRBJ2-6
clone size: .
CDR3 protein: CASSSTRTGLSSGANVLTF

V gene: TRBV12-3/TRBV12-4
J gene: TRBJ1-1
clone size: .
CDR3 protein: CASSWALAFMNTEAFF

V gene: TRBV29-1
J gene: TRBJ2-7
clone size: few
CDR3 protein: CSVGGQGNEQYF

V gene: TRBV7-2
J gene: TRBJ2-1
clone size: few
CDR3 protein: CASSPTSGGFNEQFF

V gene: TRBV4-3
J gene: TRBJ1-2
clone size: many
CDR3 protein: CASSQGQGRPNYGYTF

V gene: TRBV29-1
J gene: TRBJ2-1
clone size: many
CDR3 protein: CSVEEVWTSENEQFF

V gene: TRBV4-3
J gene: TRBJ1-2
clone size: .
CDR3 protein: CASSPRTGPGNYGYTF

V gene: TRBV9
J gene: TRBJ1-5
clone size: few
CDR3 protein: CASSALGGNQPQHF

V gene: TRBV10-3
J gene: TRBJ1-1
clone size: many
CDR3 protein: CAIRTGSAEAFF

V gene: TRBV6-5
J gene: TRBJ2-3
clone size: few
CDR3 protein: CASSYGTGVGDTQYF

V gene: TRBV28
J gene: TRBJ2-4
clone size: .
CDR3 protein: CASRDGFQNIQYF

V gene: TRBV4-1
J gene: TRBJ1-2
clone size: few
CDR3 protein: CASSPGTPNYGYTF

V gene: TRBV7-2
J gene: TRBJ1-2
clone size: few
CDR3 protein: CASSLKSEDRGYTF

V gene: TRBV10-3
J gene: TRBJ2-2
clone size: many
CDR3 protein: CAIGPQYTGELFF

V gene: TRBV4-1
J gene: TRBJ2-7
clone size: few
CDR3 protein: CASSQTGTGLGEQYF

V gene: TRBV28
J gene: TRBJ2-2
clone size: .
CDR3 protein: CASSHGRVTGELFF

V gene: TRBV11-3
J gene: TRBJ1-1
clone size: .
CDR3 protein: CASSLQESTEAFF

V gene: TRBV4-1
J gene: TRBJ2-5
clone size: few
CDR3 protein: CASSQVFTITQLVKTQYF

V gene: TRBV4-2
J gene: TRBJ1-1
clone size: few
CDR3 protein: CASSQDGLGGTEAFF

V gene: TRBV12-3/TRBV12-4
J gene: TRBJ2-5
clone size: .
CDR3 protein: CASSSSPGKETQYF

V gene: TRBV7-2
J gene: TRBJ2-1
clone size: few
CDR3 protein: CASSRPGLNYNEQFF

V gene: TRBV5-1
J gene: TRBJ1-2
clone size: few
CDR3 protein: CASSPTGPLGGYTF

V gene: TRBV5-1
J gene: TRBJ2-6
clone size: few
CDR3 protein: CASSLDSPGANVLTF

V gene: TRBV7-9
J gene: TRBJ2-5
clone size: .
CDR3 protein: CASTQGMTSGGDRRETQYF

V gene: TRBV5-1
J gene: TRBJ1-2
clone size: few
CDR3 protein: CASSWRPENYGYTF

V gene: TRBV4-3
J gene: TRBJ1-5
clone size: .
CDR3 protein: CASSQDWDTNQPQHF

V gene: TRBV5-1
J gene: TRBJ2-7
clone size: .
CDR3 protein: CASSLAGTRGAREQYF

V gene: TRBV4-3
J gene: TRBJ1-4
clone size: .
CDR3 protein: CASSQDGRGNEKLFF

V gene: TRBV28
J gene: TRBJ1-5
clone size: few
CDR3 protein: CASSLGDRTQPQHF

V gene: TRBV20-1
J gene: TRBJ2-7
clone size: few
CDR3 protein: CSAGRKGQGWDEQYF

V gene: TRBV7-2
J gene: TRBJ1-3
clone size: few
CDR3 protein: CASSPGDRESSGNTIYF

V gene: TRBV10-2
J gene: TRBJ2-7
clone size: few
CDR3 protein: CASSATGGGYEQYF

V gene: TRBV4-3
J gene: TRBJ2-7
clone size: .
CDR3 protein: CASSQVSGTYEQYF

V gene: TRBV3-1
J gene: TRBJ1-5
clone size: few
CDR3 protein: CASSQDGGMSNQPQHF